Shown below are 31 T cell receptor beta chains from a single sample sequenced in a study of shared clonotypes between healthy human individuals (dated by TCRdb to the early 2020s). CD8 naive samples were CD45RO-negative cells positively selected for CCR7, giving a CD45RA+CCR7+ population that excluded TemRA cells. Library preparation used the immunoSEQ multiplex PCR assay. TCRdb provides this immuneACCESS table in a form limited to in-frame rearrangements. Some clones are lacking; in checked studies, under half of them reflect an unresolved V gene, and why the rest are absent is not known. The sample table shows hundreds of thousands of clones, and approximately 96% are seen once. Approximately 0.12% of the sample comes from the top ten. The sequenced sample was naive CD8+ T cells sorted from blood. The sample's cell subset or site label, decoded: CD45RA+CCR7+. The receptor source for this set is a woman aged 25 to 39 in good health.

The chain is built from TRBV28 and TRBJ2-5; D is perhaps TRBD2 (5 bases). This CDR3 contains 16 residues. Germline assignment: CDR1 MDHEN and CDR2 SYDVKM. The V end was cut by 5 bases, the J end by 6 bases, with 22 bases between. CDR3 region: CASSPPPLGVRKTQYF. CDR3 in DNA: TGTGCCAGCAGTCCCCCCCCTTTGGGAGTAAGAAAGACCCAGTACTTC.

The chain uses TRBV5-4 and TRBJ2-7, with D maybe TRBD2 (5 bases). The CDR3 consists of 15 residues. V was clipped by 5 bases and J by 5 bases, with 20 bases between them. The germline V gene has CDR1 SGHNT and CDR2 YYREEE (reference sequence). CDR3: CASRRLGGLANEQYF. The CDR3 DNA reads TGTGCCAGCAGGCGCCTTGGCGGGCTAGCTAACGAGCAGTACTTC. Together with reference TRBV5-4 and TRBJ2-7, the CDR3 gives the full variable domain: ETGVTQSPTHLIKTRGQQVTLRCSSQSGHNTVSWYQQALGQGPQFIFQYYREEENGRGNFPPRFSGLQFPNYSSELNVNALELDDSALYLCASRRLGGLANEQYFGPGTRLTVT.

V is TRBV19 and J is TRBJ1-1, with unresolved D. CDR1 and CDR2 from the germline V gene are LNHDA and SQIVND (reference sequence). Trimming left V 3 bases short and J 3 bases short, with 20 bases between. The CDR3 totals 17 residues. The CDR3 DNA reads TGTGCCAGTAGTATTTTTGTGGCCCGCTGGGCGGACACTGAAGCTTTCTTT. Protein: CASSIFVARWADTEAFF.

The CDR3: CASGQGNTEAFF. In nucleotides, the CDR3 is TGTGCCAGTGGACAGGGGAACACTGAAGCTTTCTTT. The chain carries TRBV2 and TRBJ1-1; 8 bases align to TRBD1. Germline CDR1 and CDR2: SNHLY and FYNNEI. The CDR3 runs 12 residues. The junction had 1 base not matched to a gene; V was cut back by 9 bases and J by 1 base.

The CDR3 DNA reads TGTGCCAGCAGTGAATCGGGGGGCGTGGGTGAGCAGTTCTTC. It specifies CASSESGGVGEQFF. This chain connects TRBV6-4 to TRBJ2-1, with a weak D call TRBD2 (7 bases). V lost 3 bases to trimming and J lost 9 bases, with 15 bases between them. Per the germline V gene, CDR1 is MRHNA and CDR2 is SNTAGT. This CDR3 contains 14 residues.

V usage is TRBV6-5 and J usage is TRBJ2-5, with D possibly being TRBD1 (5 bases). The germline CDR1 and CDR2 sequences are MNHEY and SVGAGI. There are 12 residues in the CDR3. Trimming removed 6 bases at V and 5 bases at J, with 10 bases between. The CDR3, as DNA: TGTGCCAGCAGCCTCAAGGGGGAGACCCAGTACTTC. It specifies CASSLKGETQYF.

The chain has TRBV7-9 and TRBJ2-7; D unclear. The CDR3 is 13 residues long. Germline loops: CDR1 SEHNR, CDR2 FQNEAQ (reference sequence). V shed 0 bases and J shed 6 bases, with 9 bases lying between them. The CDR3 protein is CASSLASRPEQYF. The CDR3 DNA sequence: TGTGCCAGCAGCTTAGCGTCTAGGCCCGAGCAGTACTTC.

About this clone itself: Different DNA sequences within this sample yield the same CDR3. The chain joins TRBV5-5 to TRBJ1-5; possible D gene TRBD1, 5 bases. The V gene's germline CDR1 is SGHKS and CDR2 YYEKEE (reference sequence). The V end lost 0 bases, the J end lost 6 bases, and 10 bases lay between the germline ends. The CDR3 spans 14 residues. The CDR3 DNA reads TGTGCCAGCAGCTTGGGGCAGGGAGGTCAGCCCCAGCATTTT. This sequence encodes CASSLGQGGQPQHF.

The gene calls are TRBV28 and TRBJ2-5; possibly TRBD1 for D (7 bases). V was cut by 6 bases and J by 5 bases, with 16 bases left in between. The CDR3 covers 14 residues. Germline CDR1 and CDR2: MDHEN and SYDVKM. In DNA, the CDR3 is TGTGCCAGCAGCTCCGACAGGGCGGGGGAGACCCAGTACTTC. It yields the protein CASSSDRAGETQYF. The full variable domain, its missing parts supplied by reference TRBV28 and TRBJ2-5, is DVKVTQSSRYLVKRTGEKVFLECVQDMDHENMFWYRQDPGLGLRLIYFSYDVKMKEKGDIPEGYSVSREKKERFSLILESASTNQTSMYLCASSSDRAGETQYFGPGTRLLVL.

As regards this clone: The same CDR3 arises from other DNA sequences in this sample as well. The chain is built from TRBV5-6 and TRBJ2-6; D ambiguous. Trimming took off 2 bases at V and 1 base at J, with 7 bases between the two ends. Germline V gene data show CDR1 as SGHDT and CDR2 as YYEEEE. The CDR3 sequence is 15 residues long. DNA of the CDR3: TGTGCCAGCAGCTTATGGGGATCTGGGGCCAACGTCCTGACTTTC. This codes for CASSLWGSGANVLTF.

The CDR3 reads CSAELVGEQFF. The CDR3 DNA is TGCAGTGCGGAGCTGGTCGGGGAGCAGTTCTTC. V and J are TRBV20-1 and TRBJ2-1; D unresolved. Per germline, CDR1 DFQATT and CDR2 SNEGSKA (reference sequence). V lost 6 bases to trimming and J lost 10 bases, with 13 bases between them. The CDR3 runs to 11 residues.

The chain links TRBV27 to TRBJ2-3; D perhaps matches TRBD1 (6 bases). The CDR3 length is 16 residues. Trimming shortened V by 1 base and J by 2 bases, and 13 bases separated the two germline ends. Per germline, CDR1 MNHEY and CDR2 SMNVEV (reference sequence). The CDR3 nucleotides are TGTGCCAGCAGTTTATATTACGGGACACTCACAGATACGCAGTATTTT. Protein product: CASSLYYGTLTDTQYF.

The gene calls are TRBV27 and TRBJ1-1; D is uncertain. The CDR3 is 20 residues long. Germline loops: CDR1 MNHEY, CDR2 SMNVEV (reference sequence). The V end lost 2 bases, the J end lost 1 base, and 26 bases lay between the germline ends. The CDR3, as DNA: TGTGCCAGCAGTTTAAGGGAACCCACCCGAACCCACCTAGAGAACACTGAAGCTTTCTTT. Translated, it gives CASSLREPTRTHLENTEAFF.

This CDR3 is CASSEGAEQFF. The CDR3 DNA sequence: TGTGCCAGCAGTGAAGGGGCGGAGCAGTTCTTC. The J gene is TRBJ2-1, the V gene TRBV6-1; D not resolved. The CDR3 is made up of 11 amino acids. The germline V gene has CDR1 MNHNS and CDR2 SASEGT. The V end was cut by 1 base, the J end by 10 bases, with 5 bases between.

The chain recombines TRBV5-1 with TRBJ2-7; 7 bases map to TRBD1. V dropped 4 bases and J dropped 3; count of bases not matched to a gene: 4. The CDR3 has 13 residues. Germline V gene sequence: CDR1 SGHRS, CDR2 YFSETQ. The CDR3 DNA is TGCGCCAGCAGCCCTGCAGGGGGCTACGAGCAGTACTTC. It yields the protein CASSPAGGYEQYF.

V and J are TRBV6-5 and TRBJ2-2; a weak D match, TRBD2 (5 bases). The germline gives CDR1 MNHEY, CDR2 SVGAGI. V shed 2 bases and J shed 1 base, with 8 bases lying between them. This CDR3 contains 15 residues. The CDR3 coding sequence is TGTGCCAGCAGTTACGACGGGGAGAACACCGGGGAGCTGTTTTTT. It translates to CASSYDGENTGELFF.

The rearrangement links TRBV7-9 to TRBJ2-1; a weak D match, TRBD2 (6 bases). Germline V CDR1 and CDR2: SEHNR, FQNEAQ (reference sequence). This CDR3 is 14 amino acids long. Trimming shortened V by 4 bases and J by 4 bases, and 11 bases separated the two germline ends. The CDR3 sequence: CASSWDLSYNEQFF. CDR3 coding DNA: TGTGCCAGCAGCTGGGACTTGTCATACAATGAGCAGTTCTTC.

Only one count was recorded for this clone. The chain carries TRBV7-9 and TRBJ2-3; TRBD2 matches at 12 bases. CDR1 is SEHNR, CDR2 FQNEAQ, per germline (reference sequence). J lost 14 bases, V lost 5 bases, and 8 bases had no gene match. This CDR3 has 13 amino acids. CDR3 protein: CASSDSTSGRRYF. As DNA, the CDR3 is TGTGCCAGCAGCGATAGTACTAGCGGGAGGAGGTATTTT.

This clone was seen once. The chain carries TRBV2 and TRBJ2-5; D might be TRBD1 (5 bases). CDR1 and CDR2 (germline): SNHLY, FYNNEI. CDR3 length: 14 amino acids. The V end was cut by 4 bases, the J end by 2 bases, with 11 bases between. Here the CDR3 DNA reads TGTGCCAGCAGTGTCAGGGATAGACAAGAGACCCAGTACTTC. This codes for CASSVRDRQETQYF.

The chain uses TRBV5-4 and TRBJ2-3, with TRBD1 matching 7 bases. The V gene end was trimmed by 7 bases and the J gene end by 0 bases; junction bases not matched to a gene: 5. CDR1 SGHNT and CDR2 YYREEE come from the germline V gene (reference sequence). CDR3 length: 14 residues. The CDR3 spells CASSGQESTDTQYF. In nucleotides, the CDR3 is TGTGCCAGCTCCGGACAGGAGAGCACAGATACGCAGTATTTT.

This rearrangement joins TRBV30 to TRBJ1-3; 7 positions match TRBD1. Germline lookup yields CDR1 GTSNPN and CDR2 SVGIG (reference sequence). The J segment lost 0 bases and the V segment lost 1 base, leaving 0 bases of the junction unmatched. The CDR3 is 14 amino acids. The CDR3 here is CAWSGQGSGNTIYF. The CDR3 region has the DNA TGTGCCTGGAGTGGACAGGGCTCTGGAAACACCATATATTTT.

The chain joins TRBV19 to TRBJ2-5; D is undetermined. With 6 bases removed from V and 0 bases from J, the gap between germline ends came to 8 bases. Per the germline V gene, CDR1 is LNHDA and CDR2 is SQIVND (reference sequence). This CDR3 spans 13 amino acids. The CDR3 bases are TGTGCCAGTAGAAGGCAAGACCAAGAGACCCAGTACTTC. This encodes CASRRQDQETQYF.

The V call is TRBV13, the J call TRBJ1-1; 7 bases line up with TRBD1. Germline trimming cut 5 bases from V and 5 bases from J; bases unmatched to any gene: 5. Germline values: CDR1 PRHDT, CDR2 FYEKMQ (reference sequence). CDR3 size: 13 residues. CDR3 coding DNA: TGTGCCAGCAGCGCCAGACAGGGAACTGAAGCTTTCTTT. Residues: CASSARQGTEAFF.

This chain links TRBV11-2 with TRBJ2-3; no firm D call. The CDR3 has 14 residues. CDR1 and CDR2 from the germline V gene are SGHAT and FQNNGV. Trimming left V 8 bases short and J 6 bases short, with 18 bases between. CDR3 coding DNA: TGTGCCAGCGGAATGATGGGAACGAAGGATACGCAGTATTTT. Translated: CASGMMGTKDTQYF. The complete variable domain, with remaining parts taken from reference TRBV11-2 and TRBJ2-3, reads EAGVAQSPRYKIIEKRQSVAFWCNPISGHATLYWYQQILGQGPKLLIQFQNNGVVDDSQLPKDRFSAERLKGVDSTLKIQPAKLEDSAVYLCASGMMGTKDTQYFGPGTRLTVL.

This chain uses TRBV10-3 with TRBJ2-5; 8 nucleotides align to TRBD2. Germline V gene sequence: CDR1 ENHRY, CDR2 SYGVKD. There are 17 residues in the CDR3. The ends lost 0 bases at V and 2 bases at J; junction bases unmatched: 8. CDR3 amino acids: CAISESGTGGLQETQYF. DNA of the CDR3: TGTGCCATCAGTGAGTCGGGTACGGGAGGGTTACAAGAGACCCAGTACTTC.

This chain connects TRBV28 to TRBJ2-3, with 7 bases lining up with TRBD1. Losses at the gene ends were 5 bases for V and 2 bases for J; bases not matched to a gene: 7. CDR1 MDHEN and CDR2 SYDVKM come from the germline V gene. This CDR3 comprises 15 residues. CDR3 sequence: CASSPDREYTDTQYF. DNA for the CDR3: TGTGCCAGCAGTCCCGACAGGGAATACACAGATACGCAGTATTTT.

The CDR3 DNA sequence: TGTGCCAGCAGTGACCTACAGATACTCTATGGCTACACCTTC. Translated, it gives CASSDLQILYGYTF. The genes are TRBV6-1 and TRBJ1-2; D call uncertain. This CDR3 is 14 amino acids long. V dropped 3 bases and J dropped 4 bases, with 12 bases sitting between them. Germline V gene sequence: CDR1 MNHNS, CDR2 SASEGT.

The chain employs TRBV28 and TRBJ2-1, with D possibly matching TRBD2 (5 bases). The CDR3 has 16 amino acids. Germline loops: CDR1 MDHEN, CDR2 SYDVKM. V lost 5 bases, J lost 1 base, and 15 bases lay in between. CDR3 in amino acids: CASSLPLEGSYNEQFF. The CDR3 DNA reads TGTGCCAGCAGTCTCCCCCTCGAGGGATCCTACAATGAGCAGTTCTTC.

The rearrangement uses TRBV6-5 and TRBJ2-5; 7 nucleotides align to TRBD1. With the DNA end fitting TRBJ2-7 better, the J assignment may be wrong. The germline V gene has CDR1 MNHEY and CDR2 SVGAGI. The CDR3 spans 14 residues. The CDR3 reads CASIKTGSSYEQYF. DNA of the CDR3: TGTGCCAGCATCAAGACAGGGAGCTCCTACGAGCAGTACTTC.

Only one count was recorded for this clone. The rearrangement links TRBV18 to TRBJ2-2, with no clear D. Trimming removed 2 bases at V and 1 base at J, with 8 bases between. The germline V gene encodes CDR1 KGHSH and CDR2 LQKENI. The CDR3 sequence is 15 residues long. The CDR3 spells CASSPWEKNTGELFF. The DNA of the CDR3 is TGTGCCAGCTCACCATGGGAAAAGAACACCGGGGAGCTGTTTTTT.

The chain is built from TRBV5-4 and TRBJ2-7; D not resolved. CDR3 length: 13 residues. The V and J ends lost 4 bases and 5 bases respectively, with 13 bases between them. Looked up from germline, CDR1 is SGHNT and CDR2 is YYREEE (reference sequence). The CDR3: CASSPPSGDEQYF. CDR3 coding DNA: TGTGCCAGCAGCCCTCCGTCTGGCGACGAGCAGTACTTC.